This T cell receptor (beta chain) was identified in a study of control samples from healthy donors and cancer patients. Profiling relied on immunoSEQ multiplex PCR, and the TCRdb table lists in-frame clones only, not all of them. In the table there are some 49,000 clones, more than 80% of which are singletons. This CDR3 is built from 13 residues. The germline V and J ends were trimmed by 8 bases and 6 bases, with 16 bases remaining between them. Germline V CDR1 and CDR2: MNHEY, SMNVEV (reference sequence). The sequencing sample was made of PBMCs. This clonotype was sampled from a man aged 25 to 40 with colorectal cancer. This chain uses TRBV27 with TRBJ1-2; D unclear. In DNA form, the CDR3 reads TGTGCCAGCCGCTTCTCGGATCGCAATGGCTACACCTTC. Protein product: CASRFSDRNGYTF.